The TCR beta chain under discussion was sequenced for a study of beta chain features in type 1 diabetes. Study results and caveats: Type 1 diabetes patients had TCRB CDR3s that were shorter (moderately but significantly so) in all four CD4+ subsets.

What was sequenced were expressed TCRB transcripts, since all of the isolated RNA had been reverse transcribed. Produced via immunoSEQ multiplex PCR; TCRdb's table is partial and in-frame only. Of 250,000 to 350,000 clones in the sample, around 15% are singletons; the top ten hold about 0.015%. In the case of this clone: The antigen is undetermined.

This TCR derives from a man aged 25-45 years with type 1 diabetes. What was sequenced was naive CD4+ T cells from blood.

The CDR3 DNA reads as TGTGCCAGCAGCTCCTGGCATGGCTACACCTTC. It yields the protein CASSSWHGYTF. The genes are TRBV11-2 and TRBJ1-2; unclear D gene. The germline CDR1 and CDR2 sequences are SGHAT and FQNNGV. The CDR3 contains 11 residues. Trimming pared 4 bases from V and 6 bases from J, leaving 6 bases between.